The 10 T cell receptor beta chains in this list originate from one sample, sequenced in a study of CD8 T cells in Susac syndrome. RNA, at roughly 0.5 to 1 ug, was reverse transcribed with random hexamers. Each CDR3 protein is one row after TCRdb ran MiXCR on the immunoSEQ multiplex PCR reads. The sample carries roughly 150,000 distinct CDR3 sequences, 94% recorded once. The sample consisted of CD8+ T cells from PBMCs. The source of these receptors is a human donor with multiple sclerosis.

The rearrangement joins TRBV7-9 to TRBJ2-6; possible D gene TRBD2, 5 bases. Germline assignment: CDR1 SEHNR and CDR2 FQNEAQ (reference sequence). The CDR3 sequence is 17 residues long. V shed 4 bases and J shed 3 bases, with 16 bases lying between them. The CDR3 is CASSSRPAGGGANVLTF. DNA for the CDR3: TGTGCCAGCAGCTCTAGACCGGCCGGAGGTGGGGCCAACGTCCTGACTTTC.

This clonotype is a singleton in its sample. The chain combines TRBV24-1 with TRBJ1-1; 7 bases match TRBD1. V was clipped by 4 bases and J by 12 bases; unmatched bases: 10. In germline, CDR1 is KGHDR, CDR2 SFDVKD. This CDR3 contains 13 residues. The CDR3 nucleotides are TGTGCCACCAGTGACCCGACAGGGTATTCGACTTTCTTT. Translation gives CATSDPTGYSTFF.

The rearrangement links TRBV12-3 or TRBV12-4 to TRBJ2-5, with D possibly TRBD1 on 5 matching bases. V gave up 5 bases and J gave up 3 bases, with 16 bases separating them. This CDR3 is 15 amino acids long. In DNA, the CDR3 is TGTGCCAGCAGTCCCAAACAGGTGTGGGAAGAGACCCAGTACTTC. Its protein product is CASSPKQVWEETQYF.

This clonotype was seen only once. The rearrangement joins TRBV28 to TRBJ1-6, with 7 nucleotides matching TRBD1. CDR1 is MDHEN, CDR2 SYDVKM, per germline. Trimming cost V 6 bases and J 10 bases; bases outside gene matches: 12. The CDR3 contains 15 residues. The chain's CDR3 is CASSPGGEAGSPLHF. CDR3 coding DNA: TGTGCCAGCAGCCCAGGGGGGGAGGCGGGATCACCCCTCCACTTT.

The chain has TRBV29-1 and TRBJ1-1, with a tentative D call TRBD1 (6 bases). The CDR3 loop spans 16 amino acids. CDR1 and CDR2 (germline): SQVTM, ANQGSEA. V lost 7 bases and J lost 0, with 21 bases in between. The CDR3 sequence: CSARGGGASMNTEAFF. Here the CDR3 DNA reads TGCAGCGCGCGTGGGGGGGGCGCATCTATGAACACTGAAGCTTTCTTT. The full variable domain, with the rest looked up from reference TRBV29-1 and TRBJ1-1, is SAVISQKPSRDICQRGTSLTIQCQVDSQVTMMFWYRQQPGQSLTLIATANQGSEATYESGFVIDKFPISRPNLTFSTLTVSNMSPEDSSIYLCSARGGGASMNTEAFFGQGTRLTVV.

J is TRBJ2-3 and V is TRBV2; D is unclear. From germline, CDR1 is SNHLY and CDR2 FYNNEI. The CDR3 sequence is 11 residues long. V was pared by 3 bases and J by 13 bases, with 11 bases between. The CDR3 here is CASSEGDPEYF. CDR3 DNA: TGTGCCAGCAGTGAGGGTGACCCAGAGTATTTT. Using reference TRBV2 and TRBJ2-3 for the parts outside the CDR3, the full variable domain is EPEVTQTPSHQVTQMGQEVILRCVPISNHLYFYWYRQILGQKVEFLVSFYNNEISEKSEIFDDQFSVERPDGSNFTLKIRSTKLEDSAMYFCASSEGDPEYFGPGTRLTVL.

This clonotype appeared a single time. DNA of the CDR3: TGTGCCAGCAGCTTGGCCGCCCTTAGGAAGCAGTACTTC. Translating it yields CASSLAALRKQYF. This chain links TRBV5-6 with TRBJ2-7; unclear D gene. CDR1 SGHDT and CDR2 YYEEEE come from the germline V gene. There are 13 residues in the CDR3. Trimming removed 0 bases at V and 8 bases at J, with 12 bases between.

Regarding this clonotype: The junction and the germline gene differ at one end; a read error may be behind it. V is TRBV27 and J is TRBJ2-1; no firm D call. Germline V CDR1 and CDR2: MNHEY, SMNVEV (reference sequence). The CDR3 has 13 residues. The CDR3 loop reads CASSLSSTREQFF. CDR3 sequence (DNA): TGTGCCAGCAGTCTATCCTCGACACGGGAGCAGTTCTTC.

The CDR3 sequence: CSARDIRTGSSQPQHF. Here the CDR3 DNA reads TGCAGTGCTAGAGATATTCGGACAGGGTCGAGTCAGCCCCAGCATTTT. The V gene is TRBV20-1, the J gene TRBJ1-5, with 8 bases identical to TRBD1. The CDR3 covers 16 residues. CDR1 and CDR2 (germline): DFQATT, SNEGSKA (reference sequence). The V gene end was trimmed by 0 bases and the J gene end by 6 bases; junction bases not matched to a gene: 10.

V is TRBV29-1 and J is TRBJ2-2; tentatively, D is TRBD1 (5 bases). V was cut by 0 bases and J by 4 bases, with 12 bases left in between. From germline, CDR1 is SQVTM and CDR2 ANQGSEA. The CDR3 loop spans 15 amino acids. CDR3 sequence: CSVEDRGAGTGELFF. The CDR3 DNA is TGCAGCGTTGAAGATCGTGGGGCCGGCACCGGGGAGCTGTTTTTT.